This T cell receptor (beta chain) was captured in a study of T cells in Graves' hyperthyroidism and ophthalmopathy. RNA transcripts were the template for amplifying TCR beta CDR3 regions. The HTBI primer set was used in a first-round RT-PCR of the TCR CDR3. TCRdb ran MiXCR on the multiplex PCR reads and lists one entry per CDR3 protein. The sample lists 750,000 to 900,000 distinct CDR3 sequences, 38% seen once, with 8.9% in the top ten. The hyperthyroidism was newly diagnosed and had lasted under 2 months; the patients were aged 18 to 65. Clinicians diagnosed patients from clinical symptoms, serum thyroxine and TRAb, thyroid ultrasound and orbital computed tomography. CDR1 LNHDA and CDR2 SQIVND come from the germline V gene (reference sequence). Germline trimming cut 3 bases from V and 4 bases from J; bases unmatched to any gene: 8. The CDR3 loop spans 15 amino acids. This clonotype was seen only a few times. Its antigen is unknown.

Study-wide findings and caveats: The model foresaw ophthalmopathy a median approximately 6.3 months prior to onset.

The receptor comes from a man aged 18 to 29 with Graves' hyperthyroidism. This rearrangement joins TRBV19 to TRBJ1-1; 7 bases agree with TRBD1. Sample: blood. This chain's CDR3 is CASSMGKQGTTEAFF. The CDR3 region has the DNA TGTGCCAGTAGTATGGGTAAACAGGGGACCACTGAAGCTTTCTTT.